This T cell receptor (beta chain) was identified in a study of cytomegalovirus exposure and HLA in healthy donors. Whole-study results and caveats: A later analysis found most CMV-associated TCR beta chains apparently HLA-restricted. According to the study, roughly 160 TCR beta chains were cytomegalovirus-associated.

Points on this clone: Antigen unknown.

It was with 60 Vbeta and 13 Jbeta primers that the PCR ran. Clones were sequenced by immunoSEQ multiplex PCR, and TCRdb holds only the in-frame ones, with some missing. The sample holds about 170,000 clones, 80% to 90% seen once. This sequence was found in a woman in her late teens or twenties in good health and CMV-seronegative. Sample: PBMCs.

The CDR3, as DNA: TGCGCCAGCAGCACCCGGCCCACTAGCTTGTCCTACGAGCAGTACTTC. Translation: CASSTRPTSLSYEQYF. J is TRBJ2-7 and V is TRBV4-1, with a possible D match to TRBD2 (6 bases). The CDR3 sequence is 16 residues long. Per germline, CDR1 MGHRA and CDR2 YSYEKL. Trimming shortened V by 5 bases and J by 1 base, and 18 bases separated the two germline ends.